The rows below give T cell receptor beta chains drawn from one sample of a study of neurological immune-mediated disorders. In TCRdb, the 5' RACE reads were re-called with MiXCR into one record per CDR3 protein. The data hold about 66,000 distinct CDR3 sequences, with about 4.9% observed a single time. Sequencing input: PBMCs. These receptors were obtained from a man between 25 and 39 years old with multiple sclerosis. Each CDR3 is given with its conserved first and last residue. Fields, in order: D gene, V gene, clone size, J gene, CDR3 DNA, CDR3 protein. The D gene is left open where the match is weak. The size field is filled for only some rows; it gives once, few, many or a size class.

-,TRBV27,many,TRBJ2-2,TGTGCCATCGGGACCGCGAACACCGGGGAGCTGTTTTTT,CAIGTANTGELFF
TRBD1,TRBV7-9,many,TRBJ1-4,TGTGCCAGCAGCTTAGGGTACAGGGGCGCTAATGAAAAACTGTTTTTT,CASSLGYRGANEKLFF
-,TRBV11-2,many,TRBJ2-3,TGTGCCAGCAGCTTAGAACGAACAGATACGCAGTATTTT,CASSLERTDTQYF
-,TRBV7-9,-,TRBJ1-5,TGTGCCAGTCGACGGGGTTTCAATCAGCCCCAGAATTTT,CASRRGFNQPQNF
TRBD1,TRBV7-9,many,TRBJ2-7,TGTGCCAGCAGCCCGGGACAGGGTTACGAGCAGTACTTC,CASSPGQGYEQYF
-,TRBV5-6,many,TRBJ2-1,TGTGCCAGCAGCGGGCTGGGGGATGAGCAGTTCTTC,CASSGLGDEQFF
-,TRBV11-2,-,TRBJ1-1,TGTGCCAGCAGCCCCCCGAACGGAAACACTGAAGCTTTCTTT,CASSPPNGNTEAFF
-,TRBV5-1,-,TRBJ1-1,TGCGCCAGCAGCTTGGACACTGAAGCTTTCTTT,CASSLDTEAFF
-,TRBV3-1,-,TRBJ2-7,TGTGCCAGCAGCCAAGTCAGAGGAGCGCCCACCTACGAGCAGTACTTC,CASSQVRGAPTYEQYF
TRBD1,TRBV6-2/TRBV6-3,few,TRBJ2-3,TGTGCCAGCGTATTGGGACAGGGGTCGCGCACAGATACGCAGTATTTT,CASVLGQGSRTDTQYF
TRBD1,TRBV5-1,many,TRBJ1-1,TGCGCCAGCAGCTTGACAGGGGAAGCGTCAGGCACTGAAGCTTTCTTT,CASSLTGEASGTEAFF
-,TRBV12-3/TRBV12-4,many,TRBJ2-7,TGTGCCAGCAGCAAGGGGCAGTTCCTCGGCGAGCAGTACTTC,CASSKGQFLGEQYF
-,TRBV2,many,TRBJ2-3,TGTGCCAGCACCGGGGGTGCGGATACGCAGTATTTT,CASTGGADTQYF
TRBD1,TRBV12-3/TRBV12-4,many,TRBJ2-7,TGTGCCAGCCGGGGACAGGGGGCGAGGTACGAGCAGTACTTC,CASRGQGARYEQYF
-,TRBV5-1,-,TRBJ1-1,TGCGCCAGCAGCTTCCAAACACAGGGGAACACTGAAGCTTTCTTT,CASSFQTQGNTEAFF
-,TRBV7-7,many,TRBJ2-3,TGTGCCAGCAGCTCATCCTCCGGAGGTACGCAGTATTTT,CASSSSSGGTQYF
TRBD2,TRBV5-1,many,TRBJ2-7,TGCGCCAGCAGCTTAGCGGGGGGAGAAGACGAGCAGTACTTC,CASSLAGGEDEQYF
-,TRBV5-5,many,TRBJ2-2,TGTGCCAGCATGGGGGCACACACCGGGGAGCTGTTTTTT,CASMGAHTGELFF
TRBD1,TRBV5-5,-,TRBJ1-5,TGTGCCAGCAGGACAGGGTGGAGGCGCAATCAGCCCCAGCATTTT,CASRTGWRRNQPQHF
TRBD1,TRBV5-1,few,TRBJ1-5,TGCGCCAGCAGCTCCGACAGGGACGAGCCCCAGAATTTT,CASSSDRDEPQNF
-,TRBV4-2,few,TRBJ2-2,TGTGCCAGCAGCCAAGACAGGCCGAACACCGGGGAGCTGTTTTTT,CASSQDRPNTGELFF
TRBD2,TRBV7-3,many,TRBJ2-3,TGTGCCAGCAGCTTAAGGCAGTTTAGCGGGGGAAGCACAGATACGCAGTATTTT,CASSLRQFSGGSTDTQYF
-,TRBV7-2,many,TRBJ1-5,TGTGCCAGCAGCTTAGATTGGGGCCAGCCCCAGCATTTT,CASSLDWGQPQHF
-,TRBV5-1,many,TRBJ2-2,TGCGCCAGCAGCTTCACGCGTGGGGCCCCCGGGGAGCTGTTTTTT,CASSFTRGAPGELFF
TRBD2,TRBV20-1,many,TRBJ2-3,TGCAGTGCTAACCTAGCGGGGGGGCGGGATACGCAGTATTTT,CSANLAGGRDTQYF
-,TRBV20-1,-,TRBJ1-1,TGCAGTGCTAGAGTGGGCCAGACGAACACTGAAGCTTTCTTT,CSARVGQTNTEAFF
-,TRBV5-1,many,TRBJ1-2,TGCGCCAGCAGCTTGGACGGCCTGAACTATGGCTACACCTTC,CASSLDGLNYGYTF
-,TRBV12-3/TRBV12-4,-,TRBJ1-1,TGTGCCAGCGCGAAGAGGGGTGGTACTGAAGCTTTCTTT,CASAKRGGTEAFF
-,TRBV11-2,many,TRBJ2-1,TGTGCCAGCAGCTCCACCTACTCGTCTGGGGATGAGCAGTTCTTC,CASSSTYSSGDEQFF
-,TRBV9,many,TRBJ2-5,TGTGCCAGCAGCCCGGACCCTAGAGGAGGGACCCAGTACTTC,CASSPDPRGGTQYF
-,TRBV7-9,many,TRBJ1-2,TGTGCCAGCAGTCCCGGGCCATCAGCTAACTATGGCTACACCTTC,CASSPGPSANYGYTF
-,TRBV7-9,many,TRBJ2-5,TGTGCCAGCAGCTCTTGGGACGGAGGAGAGACCCAGTACTTC,CASSSWDGGETQYF
-,TRBV2,many,TRBJ2-3,TGTGCCAGCAGTGGCCAGAAATCTAGCACAGATACGCAGTATTTT,CASSGQKSSTDTQYF
-,TRBV2,-,TRBJ1-1,TGTGCCAGCAGTCCTCGGACAGTGAACACTGAAGCTTTCTTT,CASSPRTVNTEAFF
-,TRBV20-1,-,TRBJ1-6,TGCAGTGCTAGAGTCGGTCAGAGAGGTTCACCCCTCAACTTT,CSARVGQRGSPLNF
TRBD1,TRBV2,many,TRBJ2-1,TGTGCCAGCTCAGCGGACAGGGGGATTTACAATGAGCAGTTCTTC,CASSADRGIYNEQFF
-,TRBV4-1,many,TRBJ1-4,TGCGCCAGCAGCGCTACAGGGTGGTCTAATGAAAAACTGTTTTTT,CASSATGWSNEKLFF
-,TRBV29-1,few,TRBJ1-1,TGCAGCGTTGCAGGGAATGAAGCTTTCTTT,CSVAGNEAFF
TRBD1,TRBV27,many,TRBJ2-5,TGTGCCAGCAGTTTATTTAGTCTTGACAGGGGGCGGGAGACCCAGTACTTC,CASSLFSLDRGRETQYF
-,TRBV20-1,many,TRBJ2-3,TGCAGTGCCTCCCCCAGCACAGATACGCAGTATTTT,CSASPSTDTQYF
-,TRBV7-8,many,TRBJ2-2,TGTGCCAGCAGCACGACCGGGGAGCTGTTTTTT,CASSTTGELFF
-,TRBV5-1,-,TRBJ2-3,TGCGCCAGCAGCTTGGACCAAAGCACAGATACGCAGTATTTT,CASSLDQSTDTQYF